This is a list of T cell receptor beta chains from one sample in a study of T cells in Graves' hyperthyroidism and ophthalmopathy. TCRdb reprocessed the multiplex PCR reads with MiXCR, giving one entry per CDR3 protein. Of about 640,000 distinct CDR3 sequences in the sample, roughly 14% are singletons; the top ten hold approximately 12%. Sequences were obtained from blood. These receptors originate from a woman between 45 and 60 years old with Graves' ophthalmopathy. Both conserved end residues are part of each CDR3. The order of the fields is CDR3 protein, CDR3 DNA, V gene, CDR3 length, J gene, D gene, clone size. A D gene is named only where the DNA matches it firmly. Clone size is stated in some rows and not others, as once, few, many or a class when expanded.

CDR3aa: CAISESALRYNEQFF
CDR3nt: TGTGCCATCAGTGAGTCTGCTTTGCGGTACAATGAGCAGTTCTTC
v_gene: TRBV10-3
len: 15
j_gene: TRBJ2-1
d_gene: -
abundance: -

CDR3aa: CASSPIDSNQPQHF
CDR3nt: TGTGCCAGCAGTCCGATTGATAGCAATCAGCCCCAGCATTTT
v_gene: TRBV12-3/TRBV12-4
len: 14
j_gene: TRBJ1-5
d_gene: -
abundance: many

CDR3aa: CSARPTAGGIEEQFF
CDR3nt: TGCAGTGCTAGACCCACGGCGGGAGGTATTGAGGAGCAGTTCTTC
v_gene: TRBV20-1
len: 15
j_gene: TRBJ2-1
d_gene: TRBD2
abundance: many

CDR3aa: CASSHTGTPYEQYF
CDR3nt: TGTGCCAGCAGTCATACAGGGACACCCTACGAGCAGTACTTC
v_gene: TRBV12-3/TRBV12-4
len: 14
j_gene: TRBJ2-7
d_gene: -
abundance: -

CDR3aa: CASSFSGVHEQYF
CDR3nt: TGTGCCAGCAGCTTTTCGGGGGTTCACGAGCAGTACTTC
v_gene: TRBV11-1
len: 13
j_gene: TRBJ2-7
d_gene: -
abundance: many

CDR3aa: CASSPFQGWDYGYTF
CDR3nt: TGTGCCAGCAGCCCATTCCAGGGGTGGGACTATGGCTACACCTTC
v_gene: TRBV7-9
len: 15
j_gene: TRBJ1-2
d_gene: -
abundance: many

CDR3aa: CASSPRPSSGRGYEQYF
CDR3nt: TGTGCCAGTAGTCCCCGCCCCTCTAGCGGGAGAGGTTACGAGCAGTACTTC
v_gene: TRBV19
len: 17
j_gene: TRBJ2-7
d_gene: TRBD2
abundance: -

CDR3aa: CASSRENEQFF
CDR3nt: TGTGCCAGCTCACGGGAGAATGAGCAGTTCTTC
v_gene: TRBV18
len: 11
j_gene: TRBJ2-1
d_gene: -
abundance: many

CDR3aa: CASSPSGRRTGELFF
CDR3nt: TGTGCCAGCAGCCCTTCCGGGAGACGCACCGGGGAGCTGTTTTTT
v_gene: TRBV3-1
len: 15
j_gene: TRBJ2-2
d_gene: -
abundance: many

CDR3aa: CASSLTGQLNTEAFF
CDR3nt: TGTGCCAGCAGTTTAACGGGACAGCTGAACACTGAAGCTTTCTTT
v_gene: TRBV28
len: 15
j_gene: TRBJ1-1
d_gene: TRBD1
abundance: many

CDR3aa: CSASPLAGVWETQYF
CDR3nt: TGCAGTGCTAGTCCCCTAGCGGGAGTATGGGAGACCCAGTACTTC
v_gene: TRBV20-1
len: 15
j_gene: TRBJ2-5
d_gene: TRBD2
abundance: many

CDR3aa: CATSRVTSGATGELFF
CDR3nt: TGTGCCACCAGCAGAGTGACTAGCGGGGCAACCGGGGAGCTGTTTTTT
v_gene: TRBV15
len: 16
j_gene: TRBJ2-2
d_gene: TRBD2
abundance: -

CDR3aa: CASTTGEGEQYF
CDR3nt: TGTGCCAGCACGACGGGAGAGGGAGAGCAGTACTTC
v_gene: TRBV28
len: 12
j_gene: TRBJ2-7
d_gene: -
abundance: once

CDR3aa: CASRSRGQGVYEQYF
CDR3nt: TGTGCCAGCAGGAGCCGAGGACAGGGGGTTTACGAGCAGTACTTC
v_gene: TRBV28
len: 15
j_gene: TRBJ2-7
d_gene: TRBD1
abundance: many

CDR3aa: CASNVWPYEQYF
CDR3nt: TGTGCCAGCAATGTTTGGCCTTACGAGCAGTACTTC
v_gene: TRBV6-1
len: 12
j_gene: TRBJ2-7
d_gene: -
abundance: many

CDR3aa: CGASEGPYGYTF
CDR3nt: TGCGGTGCTAGTGAGGGCCCCTATGGCTACACCTTC
v_gene: TRBV20-1
len: 12
j_gene: TRBJ1-2
d_gene: -
abundance: -

CDR3aa: CASSQEGGQGYVLGYEQYF
CDR3nt: TGCGCCAGCAGCCAAGAGGGAGGACAGGGCTACGTACTAGGCTACGAGCAGTACTTC
v_gene: TRBV4-1
len: 19
j_gene: TRBJ2-7
d_gene: TRBD1
abundance: -

CDR3aa: CASSYSVMTSGSGDGGKLFF
CDR3nt: TGTGCCAGCAGTTACTCGGTGATGACTAGCGGCTCCGGGGATGGCGGGAAGCTGTTTTTT
v_gene: TRBV6-2/TRBV6-3
len: 20
j_gene: TRBJ2-2
d_gene: TRBD2
abundance: -

CDR3aa: CASSVAPSGSYQETQYF
CDR3nt: TGTGCCAGCAGCGTAGCCCCTAGCGGATCGTACCAAGAGACCCAGTACTTC
v_gene: TRBV9
len: 17
j_gene: TRBJ2-5
d_gene: TRBD2
abundance: few

CDR3aa: CASSPKLAGANEQFF
CDR3nt: TGTGCCAGCTCACCAAAACTAGCGGGAGCCAATGAGCAGTTCTTC
v_gene: TRBV18
len: 15
j_gene: TRBJ2-1
d_gene: TRBD2
abundance: many

CDR3aa: CASSSTLAGGPSGELFF
CDR3nt: TGTGCCAGCAGCTCCACGCTAGCGGGAGGGCCATCAGGGGAGCTGTTTTTT
v_gene: TRBV7-6
len: 17
j_gene: TRBJ2-2
d_gene: TRBD2
abundance: few

CDR3aa: CASSEYTGDYGYTF
CDR3nt: TGTGCCAGCAGTGAATATACGGGAGACTATGGCTACACCTTC
v_gene: TRBV25-1
len: 14
j_gene: TRBJ1-2
d_gene: -
abundance: few

CDR3aa: CASSLETGGSHEQYF
CDR3nt: TGCGCCAGCAGCTTGGAGACAGGGGGCTCCCACGAGCAGTACTTC
v_gene: TRBV5-1
len: 15
j_gene: TRBJ2-7
d_gene: TRBD1
abundance: many

CDR3aa: CASSLTIGVEDTQYF
CDR3nt: TGTGCCAGCAGCTTAACGATCGGCGTCGAAGATACGCAGTATTTT
v_gene: TRBV7-3
len: 15
j_gene: TRBJ2-3
d_gene: -
abundance: many

CDR3aa: CASSFDRGQETQYF
CDR3nt: TGTGCCAGCAGTTTCGACAGGGGCCAAGAGACCCAGTACTTC
v_gene: TRBV2
len: 14
j_gene: TRBJ2-5
d_gene: TRBD1
abundance: many

CDR3aa: CASSQDGLAGGDEQFF
CDR3nt: TGCGCCAGCAGCCAAGACGGACTAGCGGGAGGGGATGAGCAGTTCTTC
v_gene: TRBV4-1
len: 16
j_gene: TRBJ2-1
d_gene: TRBD2
abundance: -

CDR3aa: CSARGSGGSLDEQFF
CDR3nt: TGCAGTGCTAGGGGTAGCGGGGGTAGCTTGGATGAGCAGTTCTTC
v_gene: TRBV20-1
len: 15
j_gene: TRBJ2-1
d_gene: TRBD2
abundance: -

CDR3aa: CASSPEPQGAKYF
CDR3nt: TGCGCCAGCAGTCCGGAACCACAGGGGGCCAAGTACTTC
v_gene: TRBV5-1
len: 13
j_gene: TRBJ2-5
d_gene: TRBD1
abundance: -

CDR3aa: CASSLFGRTATGELFF
CDR3nt: TGTGCCAGCAGTTTATTTGGCAGGACTGCAACCGGGGAGCTGTTTTTT
v_gene: TRBV27
len: 16
j_gene: TRBJ2-2
d_gene: -
abundance: -

CDR3aa: CASSLDLAGSSRQYF
CDR3nt: TGTGCCAGCAGCTTAGACCTAGCGGGATCATCGCGGCAGTACTTC
v_gene: TRBV7-6
len: 15
j_gene: TRBJ2-7
d_gene: TRBD2
abundance: many

CDR3aa: CASSALGVSIYGYTF
CDR3nt: TGTGCCAGCAGTGCCCTCGGGGTCAGTATCTATGGCTACACCTTC
v_gene: TRBV6-1
len: 15
j_gene: TRBJ1-2
d_gene: -
abundance: many

CDR3aa: CASSYGRFNQPQHF
CDR3nt: TGTGCCAGCAGTTACGGACGGTTCAATCAGCCCCAGCATTTT
v_gene: TRBV3-1
len: 14
j_gene: TRBJ1-5
d_gene: -
abundance: many

CDR3aa: CASSLMGSNQPQHF
CDR3nt: TGTGCCAGCAGTTTAATGGGCAGCAATCAGCCCCAGCATTTT
v_gene: TRBV12-3/TRBV12-4
len: 14
j_gene: TRBJ1-5
d_gene: -
abundance: many

CDR3aa: CASSSPPGQGTGELFF
CDR3nt: TGTGCCAGCAGCTCTCCTCCCGGACAGGGAACCGGGGAGCTGTTTTTT
v_gene: TRBV11-2
len: 16
j_gene: TRBJ2-2
d_gene: TRBD1
abundance: -

CDR3aa: CASSSGANVLTF
CDR3nt: TGTGCCAGCAGCTCTGGGGCCAACGTCCTGACTTTC
v_gene: TRBV27
len: 12
j_gene: TRBJ2-6
d_gene: -
abundance: many

CDR3aa: CASSFELTHQPQHF
CDR3nt: TGTGCCAGCAGTTTTGAGCTGACCCATCAGCCCCAGCATTTT
v_gene: TRBV12-3/TRBV12-4
len: 14
j_gene: TRBJ1-5
d_gene: -
abundance: many

CDR3aa: CASRKGAYTEAFF
CDR3nt: TGTGCCAGCAGAAAGGGGGCCTACACTGAAGCTTTCTTT
v_gene: TRBV6-1
len: 13
j_gene: TRBJ1-1
d_gene: TRBD1
abundance: -